The 27 T cell receptor beta chains in this list originate from one sample, sequenced in a study of cytomegalovirus exposure and HLA in healthy donors. A multiplex PCR was run with 60 Vbeta primers and 13 Jbeta primers. The protocol was immunoSEQ multiplex PCR, while the TCRdb copy is restricted to in-frame clones and leaves out a portion. The sample holds about 170,000 clones, 80% to 90% seen once. The sequenced sample was PBMCs. These receptor sequences come from a male donor in good health and CMV-seronegative.

This chain uses TRBV11-2 with TRBJ2-4; 7 bases map to TRBD2. This CDR3 is 15 amino acids long. The ends lost 5 bases at V and 8 bases at J; junction bases unmatched: 12. The germline V gene has CDR1 SGHAT and CDR2 FQNNGV. CDR3 coding DNA: TGTGCCAGCAGCCCCGGGGGACTATTTCGGGACATTCAGTACTTC. It translates to CASSPGGLFRDIQYF.

The CDR3 region has the DNA TGTGCCAGCAGTTTACGCGGTAATCAGCCCCAGCATTTT. As protein: CASSLRGNQPQHF. The chain employs TRBV27 and TRBJ1-5; D gene uncertain. The CDR3 sequence is 13 residues long. Germline V lookup: CDR1 MNHEY, CDR2 SMNVEV (reference sequence). V was clipped by 2 bases and J by 4 bases, with 6 bases between them.

This clone was seen a few times. This chain links TRBV5-1 with TRBJ2-1; a weak D match, TRBD1 (5 bases). The CDR3 sequence is 17 residues long. The germline V and J ends were trimmed by 2 bases and 6 bases, with 21 bases remaining between them. CDR1 is SGHRS and CDR2 is YFSETQ in the germline V gene. CDR3 loop: CASSFGSGPGSGNEQFF. The CDR3 DNA follows: TGCGCCAGCAGCTTCGGATCTGGTCCAGGGTCGGGCAATGAGCAGTTCTTC.

This clone was seen a few times. The chain carries TRBV11-2 and TRBJ2-7, with D possibly matching TRBD1 (5 bases). Germline values: CDR1 SGHAT, CDR2 FQNNGV. Trimming took 5 bases from V and 7 from J, leaving 21 bases between them. The CDR3 loop spans 15 amino acids. CDR3 residues: CASSAGWSGLGEQYF. CDR3 bases: TGTGCCAGCAGCGCCGGGTGGTCAGGGCTGGGGGAGCAGTACTTC.

The chain employs TRBV30 and TRBJ1-6; D unclear. V shed 0 bases and J shed 6 bases, with 15 bases lying between them. This CDR3 spans 16 amino acids. The germline CDR1 and CDR2 sequences are GTSNPN and SVGIG (reference sequence). CDR3: CAWSVLGRLINSPLHF. DNA of the CDR3: TGTGCCTGGAGTGTACTAGGGCGGCTCATTAATTCACCCCTCCACTTT. Supplemented by reference TRBV30 and TRBJ1-6, the full variable domain reads SQTIHQWPATLVQPVGSPLSLECTVEGTSNPNLYWYRQAAGRGLQLLFYSVGIGQISSEVPQNLSASRPQDRQFILSSKKLLLSDSGFYLCAWSVLGRLINSPLHFGNGTRLTVT.

The genes are TRBV27 and TRBJ2-7; 7 bases are shared with TRBD1. Germline assignment: CDR1 MNHEY and CDR2 SMNVEV (reference sequence). This CDR3 spans 15 amino acids. The V gene end was trimmed by 4 bases and the J gene end by 2 bases; junction bases not matched to a gene: 8. CDR3 residues: CASSSPGTATYEQYF. As DNA, the CDR3 is TGTGCCAGCAGTTCCCCCGGGACAGCCACCTACGAGCAGTACTTC.

This chain joins TRBV28 and TRBJ1-2; perhaps TRBD1 as D (6 bases). This CDR3 region has 15 residues. Looked up from germline, CDR1 is MDHEN and CDR2 is SYDVKM. V was trimmed by 5 bases and J by 6 bases, leaving 19 bases between them. The CDR3 DNA follows: TGTGCCAGCAGTACCCCCCTAGAGGGGGTGGATGGCTACACCTTC. It is translated as CASSTPLEGVDGYTF.

The rearrangement joins TRBV9 to TRBJ1-6; tentatively, D is TRBD1 (5 bases). The CDR3 is 13 amino acids. Per germline, CDR1 SGDLS and CDR2 YYNGEE. Trimming cost V 2 bases and J 10 bases, with 10 bases left between them. The CDR3, as DNA: TGTGCCAGCAGCGTGACAGAGAGCTCACCCCTCCACTTT. Translated: CASSVTESSPLHF.

The chain couples TRBV9 to TRBJ2-5, with 7 bases fitting TRBD2. The ends lost 4 bases at V and 7 bases at J; junction bases unmatched: 1. This CDR3 contains 11 residues. Per germline, CDR1 SGDLS and CDR2 YYNGEE. CDR3 sequence: CASSRGGTQYF. The CDR3 DNA follows: TGTGCCAGCAGCCGCGGGGGGACCCAGTACTTC.

The gene calls are TRBV5-4 and TRBJ2-3, with 12 bases aligning to TRBD2. CDR3 length: 14 residues. The V gene's germline CDR1 is SGHNT and CDR2 YYREEE (reference sequence). Trimming took 6 bases from V and 8 from J; bases not matched to a gene: 7. CDR3: CASMRTSGASTQYF. CDR3 nucleotides: TGTGCCAGCATGCGGACTAGCGGGGCTTCTACGCAGTATTTT.

CDR3 DNA sequence: TGTGCCATCAGGGAAGGACTAGCGGGAGGATCCTACGAGCAGTACTTC. Amino acids: CAIREGLAGGSYEQYF. The V and J genes are TRBV10-3 and TRBJ2-7, with TRBD2 matching over 14 bases. The trim removed 6 bases at V and 1 base at J, leaving 5 bases unmatched. CDR3 size: 16 residues. Per germline, CDR1 ENHRY and CDR2 SYGVKD.

A note on this clone: Germline and junction disagree at one end, which may indicate a read error. The chain joins TRBV7-2 to TRBJ1-2; the D is unclear. The germline V gene encodes CDR1 SGHTA and CDR2 FQGNSA. The CDR3 is made up of 15 amino acids. The CDR3 sequence is CAGSTFNDLGRGYTF. The CDR3 DNA follows: TGTGCCGGCAGCACCTTCAATGACCTTGGGAGGGGCTACACCTTC.

The genes are TRBV10-2 and TRBJ1-3, with D hard to call. The CDR3 extends over 15 amino acids. Trimming took 3 bases from V and 2 from J, leaving 11 bases between them. CDR1 and CDR2 (germline): WSHSY, SAAADI. This CDR3 reads CASSDARRTGNTIYF. CDR3 sequence (DNA): TGCGCCAGCAGTGATGCCAGGAGGACTGGAAACACCATATATTTT.

This clone was picked up a small number of times. The CDR3 DNA reads TGTGCCAGCAGCTTGGGATCTACGGTACGTGTTGGCTACACCTTC. Its protein product is CASSLGSTVRVGYTF. V usage is TRBV5-6 and J usage is TRBJ1-2; D unclear. The CDR3 is 15 amino acids. Germline assignment: CDR1 SGHDT and CDR2 YYEEEE. Trimming took 0 bases from V and 7 from J, leaving 16 bases between them.

V and J are TRBV6-5 and TRBJ2-1; D uncertain. The CDR3 is 12 residues long. The germline CDR1 and CDR2 sequences are MNHEY and SVGAGI. V lost 4 bases and J 5 bases, leaving 6 bases between the germline ends. The CDR3 bases are TGTGCCAGCAGTTCCCCGGACAATGAGCAGTTCTTC. It specifies CASSSPDNEQFF.

The gene calls are TRBV5-6 and TRBJ2-3; 7 nucleotides agree with TRBD2. Trimming cost V 1 base and J 6 bases; bases outside gene matches: 5. Per germline, CDR1 SGHDT and CDR2 YYEEEE. The CDR3 is 14 residues long. The CDR3 is CASSLKGRGDTQYF. As DNA, the CDR3 is TGTGCCAGCAGCTTGAAGGGGCGGGGGGATACGCAGTATTTT.

The chain employs TRBV5-1 and TRBJ1-6; 8 nucleotides align to TRBD1. CDR1 and CDR2 (germline): SGHRS, YFSETQ. This CDR3 has 16 amino acids. Trimming removed 4 bases from V and 10 bases from J; junction bases left unmatched: 13. The CDR3: CASSTLGQAVDSPLHF. In DNA form, the CDR3 reads TGCGCCAGCAGCACGCTGGGACAGGCAGTGGACTCACCCCTCCACTTT.

V gene TRBV9 combines with J gene TRBJ2-1, with 8 bases fitting TRBD2. From germline, CDR1 is SGDLS and CDR2 YYNGEE. Losses at the gene ends were 2 bases for V and 7 bases for J; bases not matched to a gene: 8. The CDR3 runs 15 residues. The CDR3 is CASSVQREYNNEQFF. Written as DNA, the CDR3 is TGTGCCAGCAGCGTTCAGCGGGAGTATAATAATGAGCAGTTCTTC.

The chain couples TRBV28 to TRBJ2-2; possibly TRBD1 for D (6 bases). CDR3 length: 17 residues. CDR1 and CDR2 (germline): MDHEN, SYDVKM. The V gene lost 1 base and the J gene lost 8 bases, with 20 bases spanning the gap. The chain's CDR3 is CASSLFSDRFKRGELFF. CDR3 nucleotides: TGTGCCAGCAGTTTATTCTCCGACAGGTTTAAAAGGGGGGAGCTGTTTTTT.

This chain links TRBV9 with TRBJ2-5, with D possibly matching TRBD2 (5 bases). CDR1 is SGDLS and CDR2 is YYNGEE in the germline V gene. V shed 1 base and J shed 5 bases, with 9 bases lying between them. The CDR3 has 13 amino acids. CDR3 residues: CASSVRGSETQYF. In DNA form, the CDR3 reads TGTGCCAGCAGCGTACGGGGTTCGGAGACCCAGTACTTC.

This clone was recorded once. The rearrangement links TRBV28 to TRBJ2-2, with D tentatively TRBD1 (6 bases). CDR3 length: 17 amino acids. Trimming took off 4 bases at V and 2 bases at J, with 17 bases between the two ends. The germline V gene has CDR1 MDHEN and CDR2 SYDVKM. The CDR3 coding sequence is TGTGCCAGCAGTTACCCAACCTTGGGACACAACACCGGGGAGCTGTTTTTT. It codes for CASSYPTLGHNTGELFF. Supplemented by reference TRBV28 and TRBJ2-2, the full variable domain reads DVKVTQSSRYLVKRTGEKVFLECVQDMDHENMFWYRQDPGLGLRLIYFSYDVKMKEKGDIPEGYSVSREKKERFSLILESASTNQTSMYLCASSYPTLGHNTGELFFGEGSRLTVL.

The chain has TRBV27 and TRBJ1-5; D gene uncertain. The length of the CDR3 is 16 residues. With 6 bases removed from V and 0 bases from J, the gap between germline ends came to 15 bases. Per the germline V gene, CDR1 is MNHEY and CDR2 is SMNVEV (reference sequence). The DNA for the CDR3 is TGTGCCAGCAGCCCCATTGGAGGGAGTAGCAATCAGCCCCAGCATTTT. This gives the protein CASSPIGGSSNQPQHF.

The V gene is TRBV5-1, the J gene TRBJ2-3; 9 bases map to TRBD1. The CDR3 has 16 amino acids. J was trimmed by 0 bases and V by 4 bases; bases with no gene match: 6. Germline lookup yields CDR1 SGHRS and CDR2 YFSETQ. Here the CDR3 reads CASSPLGTGSTDTQYF. The CDR3 DNA reads as TGCGCCAGCAGCCCCCTAGGGACAGGGAGCACAGATACGCAGTATTTT.

The chain recombines TRBV6-1 with TRBJ2-7; D ambiguous. Germline lookup yields CDR1 MNHNS and CDR2 SASEGT. The CDR3 contains 11 residues. V dropped 2 bases and J dropped 6 bases, with 5 bases sitting between them. CDR3 sequence: CASSEPTEQYF. Written as DNA, the CDR3 is TGTGCCAGCAGTGAACCTACCGAGCAGTACTTC.

The chain is built from TRBV7-3 and TRBJ2-3; D not resolved. This CDR3 contains 14 residues. Trimming pared 2 bases from V and 0 bases from J, leaving 6 bases between. The V gene's germline CDR1 is SGHTA and CDR2 FQGTGA. The CDR3 loop reads CASSLLLSTDTQYF. In DNA, the CDR3 is TGTGCCAGCAGCTTATTACTAAGCACAGATACGCAGTATTTT.

As for this clone: One end of the junction varies from germline; a read error may be responsible. Distinct nucleotide sequences in the sample also encode this CDR3. The V and J genes are TRBV7-2 and TRBJ1-5, with 7 bases that match TRBD1. The CDR3 runs to 16 residues. Germline CDR1 is SGHTA and CDR2 is FQGNSA. The CDR3 coding sequence is TGTGCCAGCAGCTTAGAGACAGGGTATAGCAATCAGCCCCAACATTTT. Its protein product is CASSLETGYSNQPQHF.

The chain couples TRBV5-7 to TRBJ2-5, with 10 bases lining up with TRBD1. TRBV5-7 is an ORF, and what it does is uncertain. V dropped 4 bases and J dropped 4; count of bases not matched to a gene: 13. The CDR3 has 17 amino acids. The CDR3 region is CASSLIWDRGGVETQYF. The CDR3 region has the DNA TGTGCCAGCAGCCTCATCTGGGACAGGGGTGGGGTAGAGACCCAGTACTTC.